The clone carrying this TCR beta chain occurred a few times. Its target is not known. The data derive from a study of T-cell reconstitution after alpha-beta-depleted transplantation in children. Points from the study as a whole: By one year post-transplant, T-cell counts and diversity largely arose from T cells that were newly produced. Some patients showed high day-60 TCRbeta diversity, which derived from surviving recipient T cells and thymic progenitors. Expanded clones from the graft, numbering several hundred, reportedly supplied alpha-beta T cells about two months after transplant.

Researchers prepared the TCRbeta library using unique molecular identifiers, the study reports. MiXCR, applied by TCRdb to the PCR reads, yields one record per CDR3 protein. This sample has about a million distinct CDR3 sequences, with about 30% found just once. The sequences come from PBMCs, mostly from graft donor cells, collected 360 days after TCRalphabeta/CD19-depleted stem cell transplant. This sequence was found in a boy in the first two years of life who had a stem cell transplant for SCID, so the T cells may come from the graft donor.

The CDR3 DNA follows: TGTGCCAGCAGCGTAGCGGTAAGCACAGATACGCAGTATTTT. It codes for CASSVAVSTDTQYF. V and J are TRBV9 and TRBJ2-3, with D uncertain. Germline values: CDR1 SGDLS, CDR2 YYNGEE. The V and J ends lost 0 bases and 0 bases respectively, with 5 bases between them. The CDR3 consists of 14 residues.